This T cell receptor (beta chain) was identified in a study of blood T cell repertoires in COVID-19. About the study: The United States, Italy and Spain were the sources of the acute and convalescent COVID-19 samples.

Assay: immunoSEQ multiplex PCR; the TCRdb copy retains only in-frame clones and omits some. Among 280,000 or so clones listed, around 88% were seen once. This clone appeared a single time. V was pared by 4 bases and J by 6 bases, with 11 bases between. This CDR3 has 13 residues. In germline, CDR1 is SGHDT, CDR2 YYEEEE. The receptor's source is a woman aged 40 to 55 who had recovered from COVID-19. Sequences were obtained from PBMCs or T cells enriched from blood (not recorded which). This chain connects TRBV5-6 to TRBJ1-5; perhaps TRBD1 as D (5 bases). The CDR3: CASSRDSGQPQHF. CDR3 nucleotide sequence: TGTGCCAGCAGCAGAGACAGTGGTCAGCCCCAGCATTTT. Based on the CDR3 plus reference TRBV5-6 and TRBJ1-5, the full variable domain is DAGVTQSPTHLIKTRGQQVTLRCSPKSGHDTVSWYQQALGQGPQFIFQYYEEEERQRGNFPDRFSGHQFPNYSSELNVNALLLGDSALYLCASSRDSGQPQHFGDGTRLSIL.